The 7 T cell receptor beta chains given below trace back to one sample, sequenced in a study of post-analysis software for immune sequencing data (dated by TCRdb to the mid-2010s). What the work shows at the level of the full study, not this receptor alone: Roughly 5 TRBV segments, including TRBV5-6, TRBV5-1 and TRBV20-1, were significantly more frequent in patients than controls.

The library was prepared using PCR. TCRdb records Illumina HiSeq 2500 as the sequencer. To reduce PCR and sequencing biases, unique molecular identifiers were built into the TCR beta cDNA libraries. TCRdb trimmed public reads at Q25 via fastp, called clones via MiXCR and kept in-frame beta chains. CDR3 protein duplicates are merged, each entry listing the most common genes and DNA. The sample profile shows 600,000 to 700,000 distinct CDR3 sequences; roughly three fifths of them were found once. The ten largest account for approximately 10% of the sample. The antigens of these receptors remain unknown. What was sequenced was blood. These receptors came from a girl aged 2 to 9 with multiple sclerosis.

CDR3 loop: CASSISDILGDNEQFF. The CDR3, as DNA: TGTGCCAGTAGTATTTCAGACATCCTAGGGGACAATGAGCAGTTCTTC. V and J are TRBV19 and TRBJ2-1; tentative D call: TRBD1 (5 bases). V was trimmed by 3 bases and J by 5 bases, leaving 17 bases between them. Germline V gene data show CDR1 as LNHDA and CDR2 as SQIVND (reference sequence). CDR3 length equals 16 residues.

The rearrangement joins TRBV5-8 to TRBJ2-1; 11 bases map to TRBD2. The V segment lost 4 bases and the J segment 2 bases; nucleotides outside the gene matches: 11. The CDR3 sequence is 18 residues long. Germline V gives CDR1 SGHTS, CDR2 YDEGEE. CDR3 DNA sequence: TGTGCCAGCAGCGGGGGCTATCTAGCGGGAGGCGCCTACAATGAGCAGTTCTTC. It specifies CASSGGYLAGGAYNEQFF.

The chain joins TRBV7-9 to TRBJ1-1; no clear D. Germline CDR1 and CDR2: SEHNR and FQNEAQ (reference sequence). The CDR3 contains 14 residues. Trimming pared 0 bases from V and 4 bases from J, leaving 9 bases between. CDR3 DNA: TGTGCCAGCAGCTTAGCGATCGCAGGCACTGAAGCTTTCTTT. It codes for CASSLAIAGTEAFF.

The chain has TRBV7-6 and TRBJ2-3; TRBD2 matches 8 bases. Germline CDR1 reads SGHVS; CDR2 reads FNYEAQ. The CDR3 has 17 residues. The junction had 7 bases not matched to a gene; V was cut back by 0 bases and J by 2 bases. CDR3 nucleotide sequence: TGTGCCAGCAGCTTAGCCCGAGCGGGGGCCAACACAGATACGCAGTATTTT. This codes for CASSLARAGANTDTQYF.

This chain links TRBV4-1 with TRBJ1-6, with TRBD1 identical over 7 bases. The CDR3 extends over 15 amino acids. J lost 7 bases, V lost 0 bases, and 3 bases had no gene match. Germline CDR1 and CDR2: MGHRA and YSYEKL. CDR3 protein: CASSQDGRGNSPLHF. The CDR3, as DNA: TGCGCCAGCAGCCAAGATGGCAGGGGGAATTCACCCCTCCACTTT.

CDR3 protein: CASSSYQGAYEQYF. DNA of the CDR3: TGTGCCAGCAGCTCTTATCAGGGAGCCTACGAGCAGTACTTC. The chain is built from TRBV6-5 and TRBJ2-7, with D perhaps TRBD1 or TRBD2 (5 bases each). V shed 6 bases and J shed 2 bases, with 14 bases lying between them. The CDR3 is 14 residues long. Germline V gene data show CDR1 as MNHEY and CDR2 as SVGAGI.

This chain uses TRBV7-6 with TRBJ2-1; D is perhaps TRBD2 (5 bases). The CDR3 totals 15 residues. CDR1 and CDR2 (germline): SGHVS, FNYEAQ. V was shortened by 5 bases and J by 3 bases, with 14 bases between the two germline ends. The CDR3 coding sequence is TGTGCCAGCAGCCGGAGAGGGCCACTCTACAATGAGCAGTTCTTC. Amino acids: CASSRRGPLYNEQFF. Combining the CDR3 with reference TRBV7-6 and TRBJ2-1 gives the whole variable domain GAGVSQSPRYKVTKRGQDVALRCDPISGHVSLYWYRQALGQGPEFLTYFNYEAQQDKSGLPNDRFSAERPEGSISTLTIQRTEQRDSAMYRCASSRRGPLYNEQFFGPGTRLTVL.